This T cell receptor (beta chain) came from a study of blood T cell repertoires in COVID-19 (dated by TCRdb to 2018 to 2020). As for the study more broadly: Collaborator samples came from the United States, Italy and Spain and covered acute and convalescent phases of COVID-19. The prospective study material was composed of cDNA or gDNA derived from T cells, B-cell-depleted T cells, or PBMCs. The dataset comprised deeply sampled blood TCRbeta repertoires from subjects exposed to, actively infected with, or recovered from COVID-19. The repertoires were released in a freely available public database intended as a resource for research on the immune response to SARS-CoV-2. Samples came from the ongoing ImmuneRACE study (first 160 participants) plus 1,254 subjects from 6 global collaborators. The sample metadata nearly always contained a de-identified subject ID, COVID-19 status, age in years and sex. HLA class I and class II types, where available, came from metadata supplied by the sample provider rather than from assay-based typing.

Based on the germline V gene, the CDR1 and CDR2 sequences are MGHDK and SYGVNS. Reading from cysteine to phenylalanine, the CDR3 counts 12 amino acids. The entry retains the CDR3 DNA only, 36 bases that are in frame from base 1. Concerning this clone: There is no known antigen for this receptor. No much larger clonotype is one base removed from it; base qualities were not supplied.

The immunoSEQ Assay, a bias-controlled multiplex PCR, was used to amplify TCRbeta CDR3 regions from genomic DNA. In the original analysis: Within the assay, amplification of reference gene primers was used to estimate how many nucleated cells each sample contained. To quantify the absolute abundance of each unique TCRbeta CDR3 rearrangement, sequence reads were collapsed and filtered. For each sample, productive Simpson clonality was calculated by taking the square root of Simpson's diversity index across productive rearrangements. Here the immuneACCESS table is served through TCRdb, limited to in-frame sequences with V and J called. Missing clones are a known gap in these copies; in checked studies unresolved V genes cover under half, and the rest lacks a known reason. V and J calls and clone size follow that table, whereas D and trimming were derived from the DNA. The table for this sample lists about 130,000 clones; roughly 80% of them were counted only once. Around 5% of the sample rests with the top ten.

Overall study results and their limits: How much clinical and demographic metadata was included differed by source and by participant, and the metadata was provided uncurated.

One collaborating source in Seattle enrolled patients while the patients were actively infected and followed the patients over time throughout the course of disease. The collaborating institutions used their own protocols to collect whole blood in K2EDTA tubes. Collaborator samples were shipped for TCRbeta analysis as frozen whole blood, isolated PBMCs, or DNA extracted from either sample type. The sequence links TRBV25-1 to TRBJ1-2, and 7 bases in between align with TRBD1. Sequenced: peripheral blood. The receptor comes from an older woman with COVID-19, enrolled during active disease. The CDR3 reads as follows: CVARGQDYGYTF. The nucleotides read TGTGTGGCAAGGGGGCAAGACTATGGCTACACCTTC.